This T cell receptor beta chain was recorded in a study of Graves' ophthalmopathy and Graves' hyperthyroidism listed by TCRdb under 2018. About the full investigation: Peripheral blood was collected at initial diagnosis, before any treatment. T-cell repertoires of thyroid tissue and blood were compared in 5 or 6 hyperthyroidism patients. To explore V-J signatures distinguishing ophthalmopathy from hyperthyroidism, a discovery set of roughly 98 patients (fewer than 45 ophthalmopathy, roughly 55 stable hyperthyroidism) was enrolled. Following sample collection, hyperthyroidism patients were given methimazole at a starting dose of 30 mg daily, and ophthalmopathy patients were given high-dose intravenous methylprednisolone. The study used signatures of the TCR beta repertoire to tell Graves' ophthalmopathy apart from Graves' hyperthyroidism and to predict which patients would progress to ophthalmopathy. An independent validation cohort comprised 18 hyperthyroidism patients and over 15 patients who later progressed from hyperthyroidism to ophthalmopathy. In total, 135 blood samples were TCR-sequenced: around 42 ophthalmopathy, roughly 77 hyperthyroidism and some 17 hyperthyroidism-to-ophthalmopathy patients.

The CDR3 runs 13 residues from the cysteine to the phenylalanine. Only CDR3 DNA remains: 39 bases, in frame from the first base. The germline V gene encodes CDR1 MNHNS and CDR2 SASEGT. V is reduced by 2 bases and J by 1 base, leaving a spacing of 5 bases between them. For repertoire sequencing, the TCR beta CDR3 regions were amplified from RNA transcripts. The first round was an RT-PCR using HTBI primers with the Qiagen OneStep RT-PCR kit, and this first round was followed by a second-round multiplex PCR, then size selection and purification. The libraries underwent paired-end sequencing with 100 bp reads on an Illumina HiSeq2000. From the authors' description of their analysis: SOAPnuke was used to process the reads, removing any read that contained adapters or uncalled bases, had a mean Phred below 15, or lacked an exact match to the constant primer or identifier. High-quality paired reads were merged with COPE v1.2.5. Clonotypes were defined as unique nucleotide sequences and were aligned to IMGT TRB V, D and J references using MiTCR v1.1. The analysis was limited to V-J combinations with a frequency above 0.0001, which together covered more than 98% of repertoires. A TCR clonal expansion and chaos score per V-J combination was defined as the ratio of F50 clonal expansion to chaos observed in the TCRdist matrix. Welch's t-statistics and random forest were used to narrow the features down to more than 10 V-J combinations, which were then fed into a naive Bayes classifier. Thyroid-blood repertoire similarity was quantified with the Morisita-Horn index. The public reads were quality trimmed at Q25 with fastp and then assembled into clones with MiXCR by TCRdb, keeping productive beta chains. Identical CDR3 protein sequences are pooled into one entry, listed with their most common genes and DNA. These V and J calls are TCRdb output, not the study's own analysis. This sample has hundreds of thousands of distinct CDR3 sequences in its table, and more than 40% of those were observed once. The top ten clonotypes cover roughly 3.5% of the sample.

Here is what the overall study found, with its caveats: Sample size was not statistically predetermined, and group allocation was not concealed from the investigators. In cross-validation, the 13-signature model distinguished ophthalmopathy from stable hyperthyroidism with approximately 90% sensitivity and around 81% specificity, and in the test set the corresponding values were roughly 80% and 76%. Most of the expanded thyroid clonotypes with a frequency above 0.001 were also detected in blood, and it was suggested that the thyroid immune response may be reflected by blood repertoires. In validation, the model predicted ophthalmopathy progression with more than 55% sensitivity and 72.22% specificity; some 13 predicted patients were CT-confirmed with GO in a median of approximately six months.

Ophthalmopathy patients had moderately to severely active disease, Clinical Activity Score of at least 3, NOSPECS grade of at least 4, and disease duration under 3 months. Patients with other autoimmune diseases, uncontrolled infections, pregnancy or lactation were excluded from the study. Diagnosis relied on clinical symptoms, serum thyroxine, TRAb, thyroid ultrasound and orbital computed tomography. Ficoll-Paque density gradient centrifugation was used to isolate PBMCs from about 9 ml of fresh peripheral blood. Total RNA was extracted using Trizol reagent, and RNA quality was checked on an Agilent 2100 Bioanalyzer. This clonotype appeared many times. The antigen it binds to is not known. Per-base qualities were not stored, and no clone one base away is much larger.

Recombination joined TRBV6-1 with TRBJ1-1; the D gene identity is not certain. This receptor was obtained from an adult man with Graves' ophthalmopathy. Material: peripheral blood. The DNA reads TGTGCCAGCAGTGAACTCAAGAACACTGAAGCTTTCTTT. This codes for CASSELKNTEAFF.